The 20 T cell receptor beta chains listed next were all sequenced from one sample in a study of T-cell memory formation after mild COVID-19 (dated by TCRdb to the early 2020s). The receptor library was made with 5' RACE. TCRdb shows the sequencer as Illumina NovaSeq 6000. TCRdb applied fastp at Q25 and MiXCR to the public reads, then kept only in-frame beta chains. Identical CDR3 proteins give one entry, which carries the most common genes and DNA. This sample is represented by some 350,000 distinct CDR3 sequences; 13% of them were singletons. Over 20% of the sample belongs to the ten largest clones. Specimen: PBMCs or a T cell subset sorted from them (not recorded which). Receptor source: a man between 18 and 29 years old who had mild COVID-19 (a few samples of this study predate the infection). The sample titles of this study are shuffled in the database, so cell type and time point are left out; the donor was told from shared clones.

A few counts support this clonotype. This chain joins TRBV6-2 or TRBV6-3 and TRBJ2-7; 8 nucleotides match TRBD1. This CDR3 has 15 residues. The ends lost 5 bases at V and 0 bases at J; junction bases unmatched: 6. CDR1 and CDR2 (germline): MNHEY, SVGEGT. CDR3 sequence (DNA): TGTGCCAGCAGTCCCCAGACAGGGGCCTCCTACGAGCAGTACTTC. Its protein is CASSPQTGASYEQYF.

This clonotype appeared many times. This sequence joins TRBV5-1 and TRBJ2-1; 9 bases line up with TRBD2. J was trimmed by 5 bases and V by 1 base; bases with no gene match: 7. The CDR3 is made up of 16 amino acids. Germline CDR1 is SGHRS and CDR2 is YFSETQ. The CDR3 bases are TGCGCCAGCAGCTTGTTCGAAGCGGGGGGACACAATGAGCAGTTCTTC. Its protein is CASSLFEAGGHNEQFF. Based on the CDR3 plus reference TRBV5-1 and TRBJ2-1, the full variable domain is KAGVTQTPRYLIKTRGQQVTLSCSPISGHRSVSWYQQTPGQGLQFLFEYFSETQRNKGNFPGRFSGRQFSNSRSEMNVSTLELGDSALYLCASSLFEAGGHNEQFFGPGTRLTVL.

This clonotype has ten or more counts. The chain combines TRBV11-2 with TRBJ1-2; D not certain. Per germline, CDR1 SGHAT and CDR2 FQNNGV. This CDR3 contains 13 residues. Trimming took off 1 base at V and 8 bases at J, with 11 bases between the two ends. DNA of the CDR3: TGTGCCAGCAGCTTAGCGGCACGGACGGGCTACACCTTC. It translates to CASSLAARTGYTF.

The chain has TRBV25-1 and TRBJ2-5; a possible D gene is TRBD2 (6 bases). With 11 bases removed from V and 6 bases from J, the gap between germline ends came to 16 bases. CDR1 and CDR2 (germline): MGHDK, SYGVNS. The CDR3 spans 12 residues. The CDR3 DNA reads as TGTGCCGCAGGAGAGGGGAGGCAGACCCAGTACTTC. Translating gives CAAGEGRQTQYF.

This clonotype was recorded many times. The V and J genes are TRBV20-1 and TRBJ2-5, with a weak D call TRBD2 (7 bases). The germline V gene has CDR1 DFQATT and CDR2 SNEGSKA (reference sequence). Trimming stripped 0 bases from V and 2 bases from J, with 13 bases between. The CDR3 runs 15 residues. Here the CDR3 DNA reads TGCAGTGCTAGAGATGGCGGGGGCGGACAAGAGACCCAGTACTTC. Translating it yields CSARDGGGGQETQYF.

In this sample, this clonotype turned up many times. The V call is TRBV5-1, the J call TRBJ1-1; D is undetermined. Germline CDR1 reads SGHRS; CDR2 reads YFSETQ. V was shortened by 0 bases and J by 10 bases, with 19 bases between the two germline ends. The CDR3 covers 15 residues. This chain's CDR3 is CASSLEGVAPRRAFF. The CDR3 DNA reads as TGCGCCAGCAGCTTGGAGGGCGTAGCCCCCCGGCGAGCTTTCTTT.

This sequence joins TRBV12-3 or TRBV12-4 and TRBJ2-7; D ambiguous. V lost 5 bases to trimming and J lost 4 bases, with 18 bases between them. The CDR3 contains 15 residues. CDR3 loop: CASSRGPSLVYEQYV. CDR3 coding DNA: TGTGCCAGCAGTCGAGGCCCAAGCCTAGTTTACGAGCAGTACGTC.

This clonotype was detected only a few times. The rearrangement links TRBV7-6 to TRBJ1-2; 9 positions agree with TRBD1. The junction had 7 bases not matched to a gene; V was cut back by 1 base and J by 4 bases. This CDR3 region has 16 residues. Germline values: CDR1 SGHVS, CDR2 FNYEAQ. Written as DNA, the CDR3 is TGTGCCAGCAGCTTAGACAGGGGGCCTGGTGGCTATGGCTACACCTTC. Protein product: CASSLDRGPGGYGYTF.

This chain connects TRBV5-1 to TRBJ1-1, with 8 bases identical to TRBD1. Germline V gene sequence: CDR1 SGHRS, CDR2 YFSETQ. V shed 3 bases, J shed 3 bases, and the junction held 7 bases outside the gene matches. The CDR3 is 15 amino acids. In nucleotides, the CDR3 is TGCGCCAGCAGCTCGCTAGGCAGGGGGCACACTGAAGCTTTCTTT. Translation gives CASSSLGRGHTEAFF. The whole variable domain, remainder taken from reference TRBV5-1 and TRBJ1-1, is KAGVTQTPRYLIKTRGQQVTLSCSPISGHRSVSWYQQTPGQGLQFLFEYFSETQRNKGNFPGRFSGRQFSNSRSEMNVSTLELGDSALYLCASSSLGRGHTEAFFGQGTRLTVV.

CDR3 sequence: CASRPSGSGRYGYTF. Written as DNA, the CDR3 is TGTGCCAGCAGACCTTCAGGGAGCGGACGCTATGGCTACACCTTC. The genes are TRBV11-2 and TRBJ1-2, with D possibly TRBD1 on 5 matching bases. Trimming pared 6 bases from V and 4 bases from J, leaving 18 bases between. Germline-derived CDR1 and CDR2 are SGHAT and FQNNGV. This CDR3 has 15 amino acids.

The rearrangement uses TRBV5-8 and TRBJ2-5, with 8 bases fitting TRBD1. This CDR3 has 15 residues. Germline assignment: CDR1 SGHTS and CDR2 YDEGEE. The J segment lost 2 bases and the V segment lost 4 bases, leaving 7 bases of the junction unmatched. CDR3 sequence (DNA): TGTGCCAGCAGCCGGGGACAGGCGATGCAAGAGACCCAGTACTTC. It translates to CASSRGQAMQETQYF.

The rearrangement links TRBV4-3 to TRBJ2-1; D unresolved. Germline CDR1 reads LGHNA; CDR2 reads YSLEER. V dropped 0 bases and J dropped 1 base, with 7 bases sitting between them. CDR3 length: 15 residues. The CDR3 DNA reads TGCGCCAGCAGCCAAGATCTTTCGTCCTACAATGAGCAGTTCTTC. Its protein product is CASSQDLSSYNEQFF.

In DNA form, the CDR3 reads TGTGCCAGCGCATTAACAGGGGCCTTCTACGAGCAGTACTTC. It yields the protein CASALTGAFYEQYF. The V gene is TRBV6-5, the J gene TRBJ2-7, with 7 nucleotides matching TRBD1. In germline, CDR1 is MNHEY, CDR2 SVGAGI. This CDR3 spans 14 amino acids. V dropped 8 bases and J dropped 3; count of bases not matched to a gene: 10.

This clonotype was recorded a few times. The chain combines TRBV25-1 with TRBJ2-7; TRBD2 aligns across 9 bases. Looked up from germline, CDR1 is MGHDK and CDR2 is SYGVNS. This CDR3 contains 15 residues. J lost 3 bases, V lost 4 bases, and 7 bases had no gene match. The CDR3 bases are TGTGCCAGCAGTGTCCCTAGCGGGGAACTCTACGAGCAGTACTTC. Translated, it gives CASSVPSGELYEQYF.

V gene TRBV4-3 combines with J gene TRBJ2-5, with 8 nucleotides matching TRBD2. Germline loops: CDR1 LGHNA, CDR2 YSLEER. This CDR3 comprises 16 residues. V trimming: 5 bases; J trimming: 9 bases; junction bases outside the gene matches: 17. The CDR3 protein is CASSALSSGPLVAQYF. Here the CDR3 DNA reads TGCGCCAGCAGCGCCCTCTCTAGCGGGCCCCTCGTGGCCCAGTACTTC.

The chain recombines TRBV9 with TRBJ2-5; D might be TRBD2 (6 bases). Trimming took off 3 bases at V and 5 bases at J, with 14 bases between the two ends. This CDR3 is 14 amino acids long. In germline, CDR1 is SGDLS, CDR2 YYNGEE. CDR3 sequence reads: CASSAQGLHETQYF. As DNA, the CDR3 is TGTGCCAGCAGCGCTCAGGGACTCCACGAGACCCAGTACTTC.

The chain recombines TRBV6-5 with TRBJ1-2; D uncertain. CDR1 and CDR2 from the germline V gene are MNHEY and SVGAGI. The CDR3 sequence is 11 residues long. V gave up 4 bases and J gave up 5 bases, with 5 bases separating them. CDR3 protein: CASSSPYGYTF. CDR3 in DNA: TGTGCCAGCAGTTCCCCTTATGGCTACACCTTC.

The chain has TRBV6-6 and TRBJ2-7; D may be TRBD1 (5 bases). V shed 2 bases and J shed 0 bases, with 14 bases lying between them. The CDR3 is made up of 16 amino acids. The germline V gene encodes CDR1 MNHNY and CDR2 SVGAGI (reference sequence). CDR3 coding DNA: TGTGCCAGCAGTTACGGGGCAGGGCGGAGCTCCTACGAGCAGTACTTC. Amino acids: CASSYGAGRSSYEQYF.

V usage is TRBV6-2 or TRBV6-3 and J usage is TRBJ2-5, with D uncertain. The CDR3 runs to 14 residues. Trimming shortened V by 4 bases and J by 1 base, and 10 bases separated the two germline ends. Looked up from germline, CDR1 is MNHEY and CDR2 is SVGEGT. CDR3 DNA sequence: TGTGCCAGCAGTTCGACTGGGCCCCAAGAGACCCAGTACTTC. It yields the protein CASSSTGPQETQYF.

This clonotype came up many times. The chain uses TRBV12-3 or TRBV12-4 and TRBJ2-1; 7 bases line up with TRBD2. V was clipped by 3 bases and J by 5 bases; unmatched bases: 1. This CDR3 region has 13 residues. The chain's CDR3 is CASSLGGDNEQFF. CDR3 in DNA: TGTGCCAGCAGTTTGGGGGGGGACAATGAGCAGTTCTTC.